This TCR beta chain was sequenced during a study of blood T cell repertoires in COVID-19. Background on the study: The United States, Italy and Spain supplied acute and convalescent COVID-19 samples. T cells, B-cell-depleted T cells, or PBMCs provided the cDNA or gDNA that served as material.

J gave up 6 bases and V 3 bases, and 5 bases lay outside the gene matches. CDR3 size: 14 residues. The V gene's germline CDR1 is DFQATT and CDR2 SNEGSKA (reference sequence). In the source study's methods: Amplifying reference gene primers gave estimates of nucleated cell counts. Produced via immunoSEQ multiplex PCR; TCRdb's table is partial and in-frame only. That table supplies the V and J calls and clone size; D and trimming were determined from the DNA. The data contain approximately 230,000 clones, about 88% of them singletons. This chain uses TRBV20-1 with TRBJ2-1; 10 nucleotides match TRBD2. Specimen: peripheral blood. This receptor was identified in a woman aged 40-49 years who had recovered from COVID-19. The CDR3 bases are TGCAGTGCTAGTCTGAGCGGGAGGGGCAATGAGCAGTTCTTC. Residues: CSASLSGRGNEQFF.